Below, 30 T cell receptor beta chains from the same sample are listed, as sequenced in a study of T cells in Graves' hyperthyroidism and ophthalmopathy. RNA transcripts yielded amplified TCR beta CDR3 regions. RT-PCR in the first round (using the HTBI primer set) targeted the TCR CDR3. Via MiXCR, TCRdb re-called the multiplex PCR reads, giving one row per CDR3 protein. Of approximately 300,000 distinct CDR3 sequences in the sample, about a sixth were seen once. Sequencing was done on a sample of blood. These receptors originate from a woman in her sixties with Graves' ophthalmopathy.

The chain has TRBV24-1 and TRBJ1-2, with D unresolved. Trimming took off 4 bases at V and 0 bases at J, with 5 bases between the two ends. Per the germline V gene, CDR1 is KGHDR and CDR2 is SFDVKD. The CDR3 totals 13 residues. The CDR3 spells CATSENTNYGYTF. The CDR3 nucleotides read TGTGCCACCAGTGAGAACACTAACTATGGCTACACCTTC.

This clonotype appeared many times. The DNA for the CDR3 is TGTGCCAGCAGCCAAAACAGGGTAAATATTGCTGAAGCTTTCTTT. The encoded protein is CASSQNRVNIAEAFF. The rearrangement links TRBV3-1 to TRBJ1-1; a weak D match, TRBD1 (6 bases). Trimming took 2 bases from V and 6 from J, leaving 16 bases between them. Germline CDR1 reads LGHDT; CDR2 reads YNNKEL (reference sequence). This CDR3 has 15 amino acids.

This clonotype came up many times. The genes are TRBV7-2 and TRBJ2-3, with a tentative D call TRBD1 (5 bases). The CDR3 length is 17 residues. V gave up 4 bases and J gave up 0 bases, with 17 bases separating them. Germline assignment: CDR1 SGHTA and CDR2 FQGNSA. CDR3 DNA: TGTGCCAGCAGCTCAATGATGGGGCCAAGTAGCACAGATACGCAGTATTTT. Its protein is CASSSMMGPSSTDTQYF.

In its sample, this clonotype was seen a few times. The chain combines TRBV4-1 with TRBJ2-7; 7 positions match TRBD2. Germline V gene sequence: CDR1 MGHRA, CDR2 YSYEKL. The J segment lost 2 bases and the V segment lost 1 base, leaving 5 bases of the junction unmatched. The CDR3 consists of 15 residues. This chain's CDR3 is CASSQVAGAPYEQYF. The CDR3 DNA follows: TGCGCCAGCAGCCAAGTCGCGGGAGCCCCCTACGAGCAGTACTTC.

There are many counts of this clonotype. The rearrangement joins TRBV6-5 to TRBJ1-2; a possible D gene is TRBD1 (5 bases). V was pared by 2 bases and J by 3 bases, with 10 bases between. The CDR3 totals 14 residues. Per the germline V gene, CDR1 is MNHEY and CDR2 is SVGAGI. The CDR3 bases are TGTGCCAGCAGTTACGCTTCGGGGCACTATGGCTACACCTTC. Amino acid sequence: CASSYASGHYGYTF.

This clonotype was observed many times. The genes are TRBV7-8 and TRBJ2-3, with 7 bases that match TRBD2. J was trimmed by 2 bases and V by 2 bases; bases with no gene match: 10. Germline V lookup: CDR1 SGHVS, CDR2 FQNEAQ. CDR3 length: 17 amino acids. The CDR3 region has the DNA TGTGCCAGCAGCTTAACTTTGGCTAGCGGTGACACAGATACGCAGTATTTT. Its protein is CASSLTLASGDTDTQYF. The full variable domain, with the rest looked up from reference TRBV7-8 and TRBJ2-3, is GAGVSQSPRYKVAKRGQDVALRCDPISGHVSLFWYQQALGQGPEFLTYFQNEAQLDKSGLPSDRFFAERPEGSVSTLKIQRTQQEDSAVYLCASSLTLASGDTDTQYFGPGTRLTVL.

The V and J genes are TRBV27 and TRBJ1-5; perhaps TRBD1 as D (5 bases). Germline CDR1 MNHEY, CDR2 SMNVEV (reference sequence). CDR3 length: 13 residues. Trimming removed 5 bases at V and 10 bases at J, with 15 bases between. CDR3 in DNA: TGTGCCAGCAGTGACAGAGCCTTCCATCCCCAGCATTTT. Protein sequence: CASSDRAFHPQHF.

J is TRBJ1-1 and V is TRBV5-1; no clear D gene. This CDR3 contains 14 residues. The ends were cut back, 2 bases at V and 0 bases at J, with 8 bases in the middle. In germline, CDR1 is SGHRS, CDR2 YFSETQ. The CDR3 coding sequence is TGCGCCAGCAGCTTATTTGGAGTGAACACTGAAGCTTTCTTT. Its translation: CASSLFGVNTEAFF.

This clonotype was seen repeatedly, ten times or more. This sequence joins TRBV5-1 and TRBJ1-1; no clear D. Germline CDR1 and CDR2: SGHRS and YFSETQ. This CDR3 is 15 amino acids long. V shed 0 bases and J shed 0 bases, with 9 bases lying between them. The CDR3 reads CASSLAAGMNTEAFF. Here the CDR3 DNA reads TGCGCCAGCAGCTTGGCAGCTGGAATGAACACTGAAGCTTTCTTT. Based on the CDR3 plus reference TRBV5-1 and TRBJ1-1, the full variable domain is KAGVTQTPRYLIKTRGQQVTLSCSPISGHRSVSWYQQTPGQGLQFLFEYFSETQRNKGNFPGRFSGRQFSNSRSEMNVSTLELGDSALYLCASSLAAGMNTEAFFGQGTRLTVV.

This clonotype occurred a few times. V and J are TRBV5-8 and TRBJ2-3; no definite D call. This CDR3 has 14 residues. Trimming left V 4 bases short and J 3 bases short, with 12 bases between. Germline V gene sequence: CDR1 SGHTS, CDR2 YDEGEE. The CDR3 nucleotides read TGTGCCAGCAGCGTAGGAACAGTGACAGATACGCAGTATTTT. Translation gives CASSVGTVTDTQYF.

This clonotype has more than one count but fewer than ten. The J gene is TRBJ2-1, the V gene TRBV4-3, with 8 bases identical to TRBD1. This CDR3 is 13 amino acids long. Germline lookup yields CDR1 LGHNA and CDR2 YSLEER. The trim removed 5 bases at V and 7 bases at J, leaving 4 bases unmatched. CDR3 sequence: CASSFRTGNEQFF. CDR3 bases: TGCGCCAGCAGCTTCCGGACAGGGAATGAGCAGTTCTTC.

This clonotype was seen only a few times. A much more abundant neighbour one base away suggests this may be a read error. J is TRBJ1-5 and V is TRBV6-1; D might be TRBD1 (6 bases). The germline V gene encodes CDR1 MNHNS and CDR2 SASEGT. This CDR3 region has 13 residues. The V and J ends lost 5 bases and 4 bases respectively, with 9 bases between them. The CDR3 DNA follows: TGTGCCAGCAGTTTCGGACAGAATCAGCCCCAGCATTTT. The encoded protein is CASSFGQNQPQHF.

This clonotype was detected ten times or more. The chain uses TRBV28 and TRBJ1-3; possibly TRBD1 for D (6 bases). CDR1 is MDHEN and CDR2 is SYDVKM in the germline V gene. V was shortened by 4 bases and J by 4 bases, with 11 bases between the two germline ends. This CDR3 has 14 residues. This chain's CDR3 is CASSSDSSGNTIYF. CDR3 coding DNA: TGTGCCAGCAGTTCGGACAGCTCAGGAAACACCATATATTTT.

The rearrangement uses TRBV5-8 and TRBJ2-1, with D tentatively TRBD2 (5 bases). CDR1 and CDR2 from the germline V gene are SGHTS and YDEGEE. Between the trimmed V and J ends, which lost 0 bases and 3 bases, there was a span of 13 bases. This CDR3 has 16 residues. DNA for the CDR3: TGTGCCAGCAGCTTGGTGAGGGCTACCCGCTACAATGAGCAGTTCTTC. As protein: CASSLVRATRYNEQFF.

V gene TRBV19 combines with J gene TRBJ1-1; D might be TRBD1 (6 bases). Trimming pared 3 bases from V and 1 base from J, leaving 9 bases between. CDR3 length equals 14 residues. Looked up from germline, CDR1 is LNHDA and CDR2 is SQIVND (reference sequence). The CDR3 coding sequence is TGTGCCAGTAGTATTTGGACAGAGAACACTGAAGCTTTCTTT. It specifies CASSIWTENTEAFF.

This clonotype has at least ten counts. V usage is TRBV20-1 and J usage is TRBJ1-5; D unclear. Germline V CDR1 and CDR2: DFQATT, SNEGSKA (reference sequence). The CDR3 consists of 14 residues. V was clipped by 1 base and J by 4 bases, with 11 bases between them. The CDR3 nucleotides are TGCAGTGCTAGAGGAGAAGGTTCTAATCAGCCCCAGCATTTT. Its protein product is CSARGEGSNQPQHF.

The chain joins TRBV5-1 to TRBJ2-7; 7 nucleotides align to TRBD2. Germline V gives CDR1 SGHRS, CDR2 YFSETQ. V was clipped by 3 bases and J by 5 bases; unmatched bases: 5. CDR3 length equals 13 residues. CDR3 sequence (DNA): TGCGCCAGCAGCTACCGGGGAGGGGACGAGCAGTACTTC. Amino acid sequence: CASSYRGGDEQYF.

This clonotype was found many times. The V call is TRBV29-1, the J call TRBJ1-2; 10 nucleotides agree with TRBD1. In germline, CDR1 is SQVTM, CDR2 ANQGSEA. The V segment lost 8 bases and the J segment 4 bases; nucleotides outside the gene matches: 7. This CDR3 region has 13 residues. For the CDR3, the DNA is TGCAGCCAAGGGACAGGGGACGGCTATGGCTACACCTTC. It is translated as CSQGTGDGYGYTF.

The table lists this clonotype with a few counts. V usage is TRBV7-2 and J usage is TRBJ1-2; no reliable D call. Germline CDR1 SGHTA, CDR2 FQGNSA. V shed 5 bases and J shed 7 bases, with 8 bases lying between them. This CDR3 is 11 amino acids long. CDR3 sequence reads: CASSPAGGYTF. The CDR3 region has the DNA TGTGCCAGCAGCCCCGCCGGTGGCTACACCTTC.

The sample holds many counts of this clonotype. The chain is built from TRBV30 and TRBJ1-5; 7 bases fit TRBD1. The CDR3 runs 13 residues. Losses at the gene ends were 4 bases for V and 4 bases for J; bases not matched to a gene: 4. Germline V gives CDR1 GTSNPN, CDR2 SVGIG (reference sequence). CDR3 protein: CAWTTQGNQPQHF. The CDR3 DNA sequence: TGTGCCTGGACGACACAGGGGAATCAGCCCCAGCATTTT.

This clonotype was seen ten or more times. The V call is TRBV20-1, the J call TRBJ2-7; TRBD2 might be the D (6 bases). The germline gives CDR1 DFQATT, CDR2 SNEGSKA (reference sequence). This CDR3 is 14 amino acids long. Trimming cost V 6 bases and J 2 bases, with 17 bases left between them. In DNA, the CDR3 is TGCAGTGCGCGGGGACCCTCCGGGGCCTACGAGCAGTACTTC. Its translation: CSARGPSGAYEQYF.

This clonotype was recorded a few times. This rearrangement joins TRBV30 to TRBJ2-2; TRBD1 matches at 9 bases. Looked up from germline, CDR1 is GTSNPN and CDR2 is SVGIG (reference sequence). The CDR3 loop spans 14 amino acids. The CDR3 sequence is CATPGQGNTGELFF. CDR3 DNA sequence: TGTGCGACACCGGGACAGGGTAACACCGGGGAGCTGTTTTTT.

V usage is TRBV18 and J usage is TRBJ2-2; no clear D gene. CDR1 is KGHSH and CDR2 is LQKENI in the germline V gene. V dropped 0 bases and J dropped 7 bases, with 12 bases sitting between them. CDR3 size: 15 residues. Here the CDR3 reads CASSPPHGAVGELFF. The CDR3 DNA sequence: TGTGCCAGCTCACCACCCCACGGAGCCGTCGGGGAGCTGTTTTTT.

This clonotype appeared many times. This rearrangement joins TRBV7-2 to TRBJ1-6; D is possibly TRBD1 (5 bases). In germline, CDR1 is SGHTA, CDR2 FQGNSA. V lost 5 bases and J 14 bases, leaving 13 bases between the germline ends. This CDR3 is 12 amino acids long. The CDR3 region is CASSPFGGALHF. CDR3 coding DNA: TGTGCCAGCAGCCCGTTTGGGGGGGCCCTCCACTTT. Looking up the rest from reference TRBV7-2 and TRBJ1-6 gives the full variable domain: GAGVSQSPSNKVTEKGKDVELRCDPISGHTALYWYRQSLGQGLEFLIYFQGNSAPDKSGLPSDRFSAERTGGSVSTLTIQRTQQEDSAVYLCASSPFGGALHFGNGTRLTVT.

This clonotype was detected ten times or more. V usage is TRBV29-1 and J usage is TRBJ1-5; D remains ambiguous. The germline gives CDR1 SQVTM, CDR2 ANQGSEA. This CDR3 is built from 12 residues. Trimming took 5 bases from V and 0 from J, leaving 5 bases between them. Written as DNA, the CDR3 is TGCAGCGTTCGAGATAGCAATCAGCCCCAGCATTTT. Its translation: CSVRDSNQPQHF.

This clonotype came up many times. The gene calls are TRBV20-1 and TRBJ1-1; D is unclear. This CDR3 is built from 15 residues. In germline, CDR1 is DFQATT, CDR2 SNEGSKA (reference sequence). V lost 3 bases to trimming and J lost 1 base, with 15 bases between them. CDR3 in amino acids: CSASSGWHQNTEAFF. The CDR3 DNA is TGCAGTGCTAGTAGTGGTTGGCACCAGAACACTGAAGCTTTCTTT.

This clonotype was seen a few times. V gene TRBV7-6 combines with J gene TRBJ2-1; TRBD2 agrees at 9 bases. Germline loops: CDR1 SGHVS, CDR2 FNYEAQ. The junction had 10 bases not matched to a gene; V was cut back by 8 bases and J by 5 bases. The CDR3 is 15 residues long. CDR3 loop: CASSTRAGGDNEQFF. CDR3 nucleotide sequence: TGTGCCAGCTCCACAAGAGCGGGGGGTGACAATGAGCAGTTCTTC.

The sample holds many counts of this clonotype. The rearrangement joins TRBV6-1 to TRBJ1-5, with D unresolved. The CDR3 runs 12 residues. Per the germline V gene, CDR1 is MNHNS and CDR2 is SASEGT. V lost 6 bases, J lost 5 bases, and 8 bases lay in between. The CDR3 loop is CASRSTDQPQHF. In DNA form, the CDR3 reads TGTGCCAGCAGGTCTACAGATCAGCCCCAGCATTTT.

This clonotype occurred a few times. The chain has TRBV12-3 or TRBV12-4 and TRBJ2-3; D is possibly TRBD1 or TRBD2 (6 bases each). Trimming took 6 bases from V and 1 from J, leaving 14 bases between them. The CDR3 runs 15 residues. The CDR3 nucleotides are TGTGCCAGCAGGAACAGGGAGGTGGGCACAGATACGCAGTATTTT. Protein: CASRNREVGTDTQYF.

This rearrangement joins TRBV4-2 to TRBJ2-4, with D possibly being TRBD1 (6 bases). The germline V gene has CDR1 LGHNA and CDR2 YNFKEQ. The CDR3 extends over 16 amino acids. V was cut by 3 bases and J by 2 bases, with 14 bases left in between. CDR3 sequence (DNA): TGTGCCAGCAGCCACACTTCAGGGGAAACCAAAAACATTCAGTACTTC. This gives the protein CASSHTSGETKNIQYF.